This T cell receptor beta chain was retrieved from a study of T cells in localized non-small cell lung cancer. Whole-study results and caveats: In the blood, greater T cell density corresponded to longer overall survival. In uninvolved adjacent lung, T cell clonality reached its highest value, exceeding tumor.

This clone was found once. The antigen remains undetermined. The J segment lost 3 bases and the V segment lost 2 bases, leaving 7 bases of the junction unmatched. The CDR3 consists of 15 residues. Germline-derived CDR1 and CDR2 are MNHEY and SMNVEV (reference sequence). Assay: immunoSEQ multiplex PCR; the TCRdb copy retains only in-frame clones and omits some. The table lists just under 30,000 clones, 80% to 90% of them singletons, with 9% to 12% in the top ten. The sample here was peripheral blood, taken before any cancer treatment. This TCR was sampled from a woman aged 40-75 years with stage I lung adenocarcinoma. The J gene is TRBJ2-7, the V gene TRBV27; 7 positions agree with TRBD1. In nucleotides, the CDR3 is TGTGCCAGCAGTTTAACGACAGGGTTTATCTACGAGCAGTACTTC. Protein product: CASSLTTGFIYEQYF.